The entry that follows covers one T cell receptor (beta chain) sequence. This clone showed up many times. This receptor's antigen is unknown. The sample holds no much larger clone one base away, and base qualities are not on file. The method was PCR. TCRdb names Illumina HiSeq 4000 as the instrument used. High-throughput sequencing was used to profile the CDR3 region of the TCR beta-chain in every patient. Regarding the original processing steps: The researchers built a classifier to tell apart papillary thyroid cancer patients with distant metastasis, based on CDR3 differences among clinicopathological groups. Repertoire diversity was assessed with the Shannon index, and tumor-blood repertoire similarity with the Morisita-Horn index. TCRdb reworked the public reads: Q25 trimming with fastp, MiXCR clone assembly, productive beta chains retained. TCRdb assigned the V and J calls; the authors' analysis was not used. Across this sample there are about 36,000 clones, with 20% to 25% seen only once. Of the sample, about 14% is held by the ten largest clones.

No patient had received any treatment before thyroid surgery. Using T-cell receptor beta sequencing, the researchers looked back retrospectively at clinical samples from patients, gathered between about 2012 and 2019. This specimen comes from a study of metastatic and nonmetastatic thyroid tumors (dated by TCRdb to 2018 to 2021). Regarding the study in general: Repertoires from peripheral blood and from tumor or nodule tissue samples of malignant and benign thyroid patients were compared. Findings and caveats that apply to the study as a whole: In both blood and tumor samples, TCR beta diversity was reported to be significantly higher in malignant tumors than in benign nodules.

Trimming leaves V shorter by 1 base and J shorter by 3 bases, with the junction holding 2 bases beyond the gene matches. CDR1 and CDR2 are drawn from the germline V gene: MNHEY, SVGAGI. The CDR3 holds 15 amino acids from the cysteine to the phenylalanine. Only the CDR3 DNA is retained, 45 bases long and in frame from the first base. Sequencing input: blood. The TCR comes from a female donor with papillary thyroid cancer or a benign thyroid nodule (not recorded which). Some clones in this sample may be carry-over from other donors' samples. The sequence is built from TRBV6-5 and TRBJ2-5; 10 central nucleotides agree with TRBD2. The DNA reads as follows: TGTGCCAGCAGTTACTTCGGACTAGCGGAAGAGACCCAGTACTTC. This is translated as CASSYFGLAEETQYF.